The next 23 T cell receptor beta chains were all read from a single sample in a study of shared clonotypes between healthy human individuals. Assay: immunoSEQ multiplex PCR; the TCRdb copy retains only in-frame clones and omits some. This table has roughly 1,500,000 clones, approximately 98% appearing once. Sequencing was carried out using naive CD4+ T cells sorted from blood. Stated subset: CD45RA+ positively selected. These receptors all stem from a man aged 25-45 years in good health.

The chain combines TRBV7-7 with TRBJ2-3; 10 bases are a match to TRBD2. The germline V gene has CDR1 SSHAT and CDR2 FNYEAQ (reference sequence). The CDR3 has 16 amino acids. The V gene end was trimmed by 1 base and the J gene end by 7 bases; junction bases not matched to a gene: 8. CDR3 in amino acids: CASSLGETSGTYTQYF. CDR3 nucleotides: TGTGCCAGCAGCTTAGGAGAAACTAGCGGGACATATACGCAGTATTTT. The variable domain in full, with the rest retrieved from reference TRBV7-7 and TRBJ2-3, is GAGVSQSPRYKVTKRGQDVTLRCDPISSHATLYWYQQALGQGPEFLTYFNYEAQPDKSGLPSDRFSAERPEGSISTLTIQRTEQRDSAMYRCASSLGETSGTYTQYFGPGTRLTVL.

The V and J genes are TRBV6-1 and TRBJ2-1; D gene unclear. The CDR3 is 11 amino acids. With 6 bases removed from V and 6 bases from J, the gap between germline ends came to 6 bases. The germline V gene encodes CDR1 MNHNS and CDR2 SASEGT. This CDR3 reads CASREINEQFF. CDR3 DNA: TGTGCCAGCAGGGAGATCAATGAGCAGTTCTTC.

The chain combines TRBV10-2 with TRBJ2-7; D is ambiguous. V lost 8 bases, J lost 2 bases, and 7 bases lay in between. There are 11 residues in the CDR3. Per germline, CDR1 WSHSY and CDR2 SAAADI. DNA for the CDR3: TGCGCCAGCGGCCTCCCCTACGAGCAGTACTTC. This translates into CASGLPYEQYF.

This rearrangement joins TRBV2 to TRBJ1-1; D is undetermined. This CDR3 region has 11 residues. CDR1 and CDR2 (germline): SNHLY, FYNNEI. V was shortened by 4 bases and J by 7 bases, with 7 bases between the two germline ends. CDR3 nucleotide sequence: TGTGCCAGCAGTGCCGTATATGAAGCTTTCTTT. Protein: CASSAVYEAFF. Supplemented by reference TRBV2 and TRBJ1-1, the full variable domain reads EPEVTQTPSHQVTQMGQEVILRCVPISNHLYFYWYRQILGQKVEFLVSFYNNEISEKSEIFDDQFSVERPDGSNFTLKIRSTKLEDSAMYFCASSAVYEAFFGQGTRLTVV.

The chain joins TRBV5-1 to TRBJ2-2, with TRBD2 matching over 11 bases. Germline lookup yields CDR1 SGHRS and CDR2 YFSETQ. The junction had 3 bases not matched to a gene; V was cut back by 8 bases and J by 3 bases. This CDR3 comprises 14 residues. Here the CDR3 DNA reads TGCGCCAGTAGGGGACTAGCGGACACCGGGGAGCTGTTTTTT. Translated: CASRGLADTGELFF. Combining the CDR3 with reference TRBV5-1 and TRBJ2-2 gives the whole variable domain KAGVTQTPRYLIKTRGQQVTLSCSPISGHRSVSWYQQTPGQGLQFLFEYFSETQRNKGNFPGRFSGRQFSNSRSEMNVSTLELGDSALYLCASRGLADTGELFFGEGSRLTVL.

The chain has TRBV27 and TRBJ2-5; D is undetermined. The germline gives CDR1 MNHEY, CDR2 SMNVEV (reference sequence). The CDR3 sequence is 16 residues long. V lost 2 bases, J lost 5 bases, and 18 bases lay in between. CDR3 DNA sequence: TGTGCCAGCAGTTTACAGCGACCCCTACGTGGGGAGACCCAGTACTTC. Translating gives CASSLQRPLRGETQYF.

The V call is TRBV6-1, the J call TRBJ2-7, with D possibly being TRBD1 or TRBD2 (5 bases each). This CDR3 contains 15 residues. Trimming removed 1 base at V and 4 bases at J, with 14 bases between. In germline, CDR1 is MNHNS, CDR2 SASEGT. DNA for the CDR3: TGTGCCAGCAGTGAAGTACCGGGACCGTTATACGAGCAGTACTTC. This sequence encodes CASSEVPGPLYEQYF.

This clone has just one count. The V call is TRBV28, the J call TRBJ2-7, with TRBD1 matching over 7 bases. The CDR3 covers 14 residues. Germline assignment: CDR1 MDHEN and CDR2 SYDVKM. The trim removed 6 bases at V and 2 bases at J, leaving 7 bases unmatched. CDR3: CASRASTGAYEQYF. DNA of the CDR3: TGTGCCAGCAGAGCCAGTACAGGGGCCTACGAGCAGTACTTC.

The CDR3 DNA is TGCGCCAGCAGCCAATCCGTCGGGGAGCTGTTTTTT. This translates into CASSQSVGELFF. J is TRBJ2-2 and V is TRBV4-1; D remains ambiguous. V was pared by 2 bases and J by 7 bases, with 5 bases between. The CDR3 loop spans 12 amino acids. The germline V gene has CDR1 MGHRA and CDR2 YSYEKL.

The rearrangement uses TRBV5-1 and TRBJ1-5, with D possibly matching TRBD1 (5 bases). The germline V and J ends were trimmed by 0 bases and 0 bases, with 7 bases remaining between them. The CDR3 consists of 15 residues. Germline CDR1 is SGHRS and CDR2 is YFSETQ. The CDR3 here is CASSLGQNSNQPQHF. As DNA, the CDR3 is TGCGCCAGCAGCTTGGGACAGAATAGCAATCAGCCCCAGCATTTT.

This rearrangement joins TRBV15 to TRBJ2-7; D may be TRBD1 (5 bases). The length of the CDR3 is 16 residues. V was cut by 0 bases and J by 10 bases, with 22 bases left in between. Germline lookup yields CDR1 LNHNV and CDR2 YYDKDF (reference sequence). The CDR3 is CATSRETQGWAVVQYF. CDR3 DNA sequence: TGTGCCACCAGCAGAGAAACGCAGGGTTGGGCCGTCGTACAGTACTTC.

Notes on this clone: The sample contains more than one DNA sequence encoding this CDR3. The J gene is TRBJ2-2, the V gene TRBV10-1; no clear D. The CDR3 contains 13 residues. V lost 0 bases to trimming and J lost 5 bases, with 4 bases between them. Germline CDR1 reads WNHNN; CDR2 reads SYGVQD (reference sequence). The CDR3 DNA reads TGCGCCAGCAGTGAGTCCCGGACCGGGGAGCTGTTTTTT. Its translation is CASSESRTGELFF.

The rearrangement joins TRBV19 to TRBJ1-1; D may be TRBD1 (6 bases). CDR1 and CDR2 from the germline V gene are LNHDA and SQIVND (reference sequence). The ends were cut back, 0 bases at V and 0 bases at J, with 14 bases in the middle. The CDR3 covers 17 residues. The CDR3 reads CASSIEKGVAMNTEAFF. CDR3 bases: TGTGCCAGTAGTATAGAGAAGGGGGTCGCCATGAACACTGAAGCTTTCTTT.

The J gene is TRBJ2-7, the V gene TRBV7-2; D gene uncertain. V gave up 2 bases and J gave up 4 bases, with 6 bases separating them. Looked up from germline, CDR1 is SGHTA and CDR2 is FQGNSA. The CDR3 has 12 residues. The CDR3 DNA is TGTGCCAGCAGCTTACGGATTTACGAGCAGTACTTC. Its protein product is CASSLRIYEQYF.

The chain carries TRBV6-5 and TRBJ2-3, with D unclear. Trimming took off 7 bases at V and 1 base at J, with 9 bases between the two ends. Germline CDR1 MNHEY, CDR2 SVGAGI. This CDR3 spans 13 amino acids. The CDR3 sequence is CASKFRGTDTQYF. The CDR3 DNA sequence: TGTGCCAGCAAATTTAGGGGCACAGATACGCAGTATTTT.

The chain recombines TRBV5-1 with TRBJ2-7; 10 bases match TRBD1. V trimming: 5 bases; J trimming: 3 bases; junction bases outside the gene matches: 8. The CDR3 covers 15 residues. Germline V gene lookup returns CDR1 SGHRS and CDR2 YFSETQ. The CDR3 loop is CASREPGQGFYEQYF. Here the CDR3 DNA reads TGCGCCAGCAGAGAACCGGGACAGGGGTTCTACGAGCAGTACTTC.

This chain joins TRBV7-2 and TRBJ1-5; D unclear. The CDR3 has 15 residues. Germline CDR1 is SGHTA and CDR2 is FQGNSA. With 2 bases removed from V and 6 bases from J, the gap between germline ends came to 14 bases. The CDR3, as DNA: TGTGCCAGCAGCTTACTCATGACCCCCGGTCAGCCCCAGCATTTT. Translation: CASSLLMTPGQPQHF.

V usage is TRBV7-9 and J usage is TRBJ1-1, with 11 bases identical to TRBD1. CDR3 length: 15 amino acids. The germline CDR1 and CDR2 sequences are SEHNR and FQNEAQ (reference sequence). V was clipped by 5 bases and J by 3 bases; unmatched bases: 5. The CDR3 loop is CASSQDRGPHTEAFF. The CDR3 DNA sequence: TGTGCCAGCAGCCAGGACAGGGGGCCACACACTGAAGCTTTCTTT.

The chain links TRBV5-6 to TRBJ1-4; the match to TRBD1 covers 9 bases. Germline values: CDR1 SGHDT, CDR2 YYEEEE. The CDR3 length is 14 residues. Unmatched junction bases numbered 2, after V lost 0 bases and J lost 8 bases. Here the CDR3 reads CASSLGTGDEKLFF. CDR3 nucleotides: TGTGCCAGCAGCTTGGGGACAGGGGACGAAAAACTGTTTTTT.

J is TRBJ2-3 and V is TRBV11-2; TRBD2 matches at 7 bases. This CDR3 has 18 residues. V gave up 1 base and J gave up 2 bases; unmatched junction bases: 12. CDR1 and CDR2 (germline): SGHAT, FQNNGV. The CDR3: CASSLVPPASGYTDTQYF. CDR3 DNA: TGTGCCAGCAGCTTAGTCCCCCCGGCTAGCGGTTACACAGATACGCAGTATTTT.

This chain links TRBV2 with TRBJ1-3; D not certain. Trimming pared 8 bases from V and 4 bases from J, leaving 12 bases between. This CDR3 has 13 residues. The germline V gene encodes CDR1 SNHLY and CDR2 FYNNEI. The CDR3 bases are TGTGCCAGCTGCCTAGCTGAGGGAAACACCATATATTTT. Protein sequence: CASCLAEGNTIYF.

CDR3 sequence (DNA): TGTGCCAGTAGTATTGGACCGACAGGGAGACTCACAGATACGCAGTATTTT. It translates to CASSIGPTGRLTDTQYF. This rearrangement joins TRBV19 to TRBJ2-3; 7 bases match TRBD1. This CDR3 is built from 17 residues. V was pared by 3 bases and J by 2 bases, with 11 bases of the junction left unmatched. CDR1 and CDR2 from the germline V gene are LNHDA and SQIVND (reference sequence).

V gene TRBV5-1 combines with J gene TRBJ2-2; D is uncertain. This CDR3 comprises 15 residues. CDR1 is SGHRS and CDR2 is YFSETQ in the germline V gene. The V gene lost 4 bases and the J gene lost 1 base, with 11 bases spanning the gap. The CDR3 here is CASSLVEMNTGELFF. The CDR3 DNA is TGCGCCAGCAGCCTGGTCGAGATGAACACCGGGGAGCTGTTTTTT.